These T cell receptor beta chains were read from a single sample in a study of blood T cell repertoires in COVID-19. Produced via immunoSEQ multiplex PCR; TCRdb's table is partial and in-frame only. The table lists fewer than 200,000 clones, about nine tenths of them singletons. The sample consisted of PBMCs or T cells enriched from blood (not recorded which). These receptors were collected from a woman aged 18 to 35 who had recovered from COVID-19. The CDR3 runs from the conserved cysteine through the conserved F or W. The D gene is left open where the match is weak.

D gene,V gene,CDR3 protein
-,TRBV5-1,CASSIIQGQLFF
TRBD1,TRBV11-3,CASSSQGALAKNIQYF
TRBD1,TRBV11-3,CASSSRTGGERTDTQYF
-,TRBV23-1,CASSLRRKVWGGRFSEAFF
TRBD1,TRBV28,CASSFGSGQGSLEQYF
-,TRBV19,CASSTLPSGTNEKLFF
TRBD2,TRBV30,CAWIPSGRALLSGELFF
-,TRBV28,CASSPGDALYGYTF
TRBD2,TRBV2,CASSHPGTSGTQETQYF
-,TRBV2,CASSSSEFYEQYF
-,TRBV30,CACSGSGGYTF
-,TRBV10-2,CASSPGGNGYTF
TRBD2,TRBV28,CASSARSGGGPGETQYF
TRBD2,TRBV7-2,CASSLAQRGVHNEQFF
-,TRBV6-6,CASRTGIMNTEAFF